These 18 T cell receptor beta chains share one sample of origin, sequenced in a study of shared clonotypes between healthy human individuals. Repertoires were generated with immunoSEQ multiplex PCR, while TCRdb's copy carries only in-frame clones and drops some. The table lists 1.4 million to 1.5 million clones, approximately 97% of them singletons. The sequenced sample consisted of naive CD4+ T cells sorted from blood. Subset reported: CD45RA+ positively selected. Source of these receptors: a man aged 25 to 40 in good health.

The V call is TRBV13, the J call TRBJ2-1; 9 nucleotides line up with TRBD2. V was clipped by 5 bases and J by 0 bases; unmatched bases: 14. Germline values: CDR1 PRHDT, CDR2 FYEKMQ (reference sequence). The CDR3 contains 19 residues. In nucleotides, the CDR3 is TGTGCCAGCAGCCCGGGACTAGCTGGGATGGGGTACTCCTACAATGAGCAGTTCTTC. Its translation is CASSPGLAGMGYSYNEQFF.

V and J are TRBV19 and TRBJ2-7; D may be TRBD2 (5 bases). Trimming removed 6 bases from V and 0 bases from J, with 12 bases in between. Germline V gene lookup returns CDR1 LNHDA and CDR2 SQIVND (reference sequence). The CDR3 length is 14 residues. The CDR3 bases are TGTGCCAGTAGGGAGGACTCTAGCTCCTACGAGCAGTACTTC. It yields the protein CASREDSSSYEQYF.

Turning to this clone: Other DNA variants within this sample encode the same CDR3. V is TRBV6-1 and J is TRBJ2-1, with 7 bases that match TRBD2. V dropped 6 bases and J dropped 4; count of bases not matched to a gene: 6. The CDR3 covers 14 residues. Germline V gene sequence: CDR1 MNHNS, CDR2 SASEGT. The DNA of the CDR3 is TGTGCCAGCAGACCGGGAGGTTCATACAATGAGCAGTTCTTC. This codes for CASRPGGSYNEQFF.

V and J are TRBV28 and TRBJ2-7, with 7 bases that match TRBD2. The CDR3 sequence is 13 residues long. Germline V gene lookup returns CDR1 MDHEN and CDR2 SYDVKM. The V segment lost 10 bases and the J segment 4 bases; nucleotides outside the gene matches: 10. The CDR3 loop reads CATGRGGRYEQYF. The CDR3 coding sequence is TGTGCCACAGGGCGGGGAGGGAGGTACGAGCAGTACTTC. The full variable domain, in which reference TRBV28 and TRBJ2-7 provide the parts outside the CDR3, is DVKVTQSSRYLVKRTGEKVFLECVQDMDHENMFWYRQDPGLGLRLIYFSYDVKMKEKGDIPEGYSVSREKKERFSLILESASTNQTSMYLCATGRGGRYEQYFGPGTRLTVT.

This rearrangement joins TRBV4-2 to TRBJ2-3; 13 bases fit TRBD2. This CDR3 spans 19 amino acids. Trimming removed 3 bases from V and 3 bases from J; junction bases left unmatched: 12. CDR1 is LGHNA, CDR2 YNFKEQ, per germline. The CDR3 is CASSQGLAGMGTGTDTQYF. CDR3 DNA: TGTGCCAGCAGCCAGGGACTAGCGGGAATGGGGACGGGGACAGATACGCAGTATTTT.

In this sample, this clone turned up once. The chain links TRBV13 to TRBJ1-3; perhaps TRBD1 as D (5 bases). The germline V gene has CDR1 PRHDT and CDR2 FYEKMQ (reference sequence). The CDR3 runs to 14 residues. Trimming removed 1 base at V and 9 bases at J, with 13 bases between. CDR3 residues: CASSLDRGGITIYF. The CDR3 bases are TGTGCCAGCAGCTTAGATCGCGGGGGTATCACCATATATTTT.

The chain carries TRBV15 and TRBJ1-4; D uncertain. CDR1 and CDR2 from the germline V gene are LNHNV and YYDKDF (reference sequence). V lost 1 base to trimming and J lost 2 bases, with 11 bases between them. This CDR3 has 16 residues. Written as DNA, the CDR3 is TGTGCCACCAGCAGAGGACCCGAGGGTACTAATGAAAAACTGTTTTTT. It codes for CATSRGPEGTNEKLFF.

The rearrangement links TRBV5-4 to TRBJ2-3, with a weak D call TRBD2 (6 bases). This CDR3 region has 15 residues. Germline V gene lookup returns CDR1 SGHNT and CDR2 YYREEE (reference sequence). Trimming shortened V by 1 base and J by 2 bases, and 11 bases separated the two germline ends. CDR3: CASSLIAGYTDTQYF. DNA of the CDR3: TGTGCCAGCAGCTTGATCGCGGGGTACACAGATACGCAGTATTTT.

The CDR3 protein is CASSSGLAGGWGQADTQYF. In DNA, the CDR3 is TGTGCCAGCAGTTCGGGACTAGCGGGAGGTTGGGGGCAGGCAGATACGCAGTATTTT. The V and J genes are TRBV27 and TRBJ2-3, with 15 positions matching TRBD2. This CDR3 is built from 19 residues. Germline V gene sequence: CDR1 MNHEY, CDR2 SMNVEV (reference sequence). J was trimmed by 4 bases and V by 4 bases; bases with no gene match: 12.

This clone was detected once. The identical CDR3 is also encoded by other nucleotide sequences in the sample. The genes are TRBV18 and TRBJ2-7; TRBD2 is a possible D gene (6 bases). The ends were cut back, 3 bases at V and 4 bases at J, with 10 bases in the middle. This CDR3 spans 13 amino acids. Per the germline V gene, CDR1 is KGHSH and CDR2 is LQKENI. CDR3 sequence reads: CASSPGGVYEQYF. In nucleotides, the CDR3 is TGTGCCAGCTCACCCGGGGGAGTGTACGAGCAGTACTTC.

This chain links TRBV4-1 with TRBJ1-4; tentatively, D is TRBD1 (6 bases). V shed 3 bases and J shed 7 bases, with 21 bases lying between them. The CDR3 loop spans 17 amino acids. Germline V CDR1 and CDR2: MGHRA, YSYEKL. Here the CDR3 DNA reads TGCGCCAGCAGCCACGAGCCTCGGACCACACAGGGTGAAAAACTGTTTTTT. It codes for CASSHEPRTTQGEKLFF.

CDR3 residues: CASNITEPRGGSGANVLTF. The CDR3 bases are TGTGCCAGCAACATAACAGAGCCCAGGGGGGGATCTGGGGCCAACGTCCTGACTTTC. The chain has TRBV27 and TRBJ2-6, with D perhaps TRBD1 or TRBD2 (7 bases each). The CDR3 has 19 residues. Trimming cost V 7 bases and J 1 base, with 23 bases left between them. CDR1 and CDR2 (germline): MNHEY, SMNVEV (reference sequence).

This chain joins TRBV7-8 and TRBJ1-4; D is unresolved. V lost 6 bases, J lost 7 bases, and 21 bases lay in between. The CDR3 spans 16 residues. Looked up from germline, CDR1 is SGHVS and CDR2 is FQNEAQ. In DNA, the CDR3 is TGTGCCAGCAGTCCCGAGACCTCACCCTGGGGTGAAAAACTGTTTTTT. This codes for CASSPETSPWGEKLFF.

The J gene is TRBJ2-1, the V gene TRBV2; D is perhaps TRBD1 (6 bases). Germline V gene lookup returns CDR1 SNHLY and CDR2 FYNNEI. CDR3 size: 15 residues. Trimming removed 8 bases from V and 5 bases from J, with 19 bases in between. CDR3 region: CASRQTGVSHNEQFF. CDR3 DNA sequence: TGTGCCAGCCGCCAGACAGGCGTATCACACAATGAGCAGTTCTTC.

The chain couples TRBV5-1 to TRBJ1-3, with unresolved D. Trimming cost V 0 bases and J 0 bases, with 10 bases left between them. Germline V gene sequence: CDR1 SGHRS, CDR2 YFSETQ. The CDR3 loop spans 16 amino acids. For the CDR3, the DNA is TGCGCCAGCAGCTTGGACTGGCAGCGCTCTGGAAACACCATATATTTT. Its protein is CASSLDWQRSGNTIYF.

This chain links TRBV7-2 with TRBJ2-7; D not certain. Germline lookup yields CDR1 SGHTA and CDR2 FQGNSA. Trimming shortened V by 2 bases and J by 3 bases, and 11 bases separated the two germline ends. The CDR3 runs to 14 residues. CDR3 in amino acids: CASSLSDVFYEQYF. DNA of the CDR3: TGTGCCAGCAGCTTAAGTGACGTATTCTACGAGCAGTACTTC.

The J gene is TRBJ2-2, the V gene TRBV7-2; D is perhaps TRBD2 (5 bases). Germline CDR1 and CDR2: SGHTA and FQGNSA. V lost 1 base to trimming and J lost 2 bases, with 17 bases between them. CDR3 length: 18 amino acids. CDR3 nucleotides: TGTGCCAGCAGCTTAGTGGGTACCGGGGTAGCTAACACCGGGGAGCTGTTTTTT. Its translation: CASSLVGTGVANTGELFF. Full variable domain (missing parts from reference TRBV7-2 and TRBJ2-2): GAGVSQSPSNKVTEKGKDVELRCDPISGHTALYWYRQSLGQGLEFLIYFQGNSAPDKSGLPSDRFSAERTGGSVSTLTIQRTQQEDSAVYLCASSLVGTGVANTGELFFGEGSRLTVL.

The gene calls are TRBV7-2 and TRBJ1-5; no definite D call. CDR1 and CDR2 (germline): SGHTA, FQGNSA. The CDR3 spans 16 residues. The germline V and J ends were trimmed by 1 base and 0 bases, with 10 bases remaining between them. This chain's CDR3 is CASSLGRTYSNQPQHF. Written as DNA, the CDR3 is TGTGCCAGCAGCTTAGGACGGACCTATAGCAATCAGCCCCAGCATTTT.